This is a list of T cell receptor beta chains from one sample in a study of T cell responses to AZD1222 COVID-19 vaccine. Assay used: immunoSEQ multiplex PCR; TCRdb lists only in-frame clones, some missing. The sample lists about 150,000 clones, around 83% occurring once. The material sequenced was peripheral blood, taken 28 days after the second AZD1222 dose. The receptors originated from an adult who received the AZD1222 COVID-19 vaccine. Each CDR3 is given with its conserved first and last residue. D genes are given only for firm matches. Not every row has a clone size; where given, it reads once, few, many or a size class.

D	size	V	J	CDR3	DNA
NA	NA	TRBV15	TRBJ1-1	CATSESLGTEAFF	TGTGCCACCAGTGAGAGTTTGGGCACTGAAGCTTTCTTT
NA	NA	TRBV7-9	TRBJ2-1	CASSPQTSNQDEQFF	TGTGCCAGCAGCCCCCAGACTAGTAACCAGGATGAGCAGTTCTTC
NA	few	TRBV18	TRBJ1-4	CASSLGQAATNEKLFF	TGTGCCAGCTCACTAGGACAAGCTGCAACTAATGAAAAACTGTTTTTT
NA	NA	TRBV3-1/TRBV3-2	TRBJ1-2	CASSPGGFGGEYGYTF	TGTGCCAGCAGCCCCGGTGGTTTCGGGGGGGAATATGGCTACACCTTC
TRBD2	NA	TRBV4-1	TRBJ2-5	CASSPFGGGVTETQYF	TGCGCCAGCAGCCCCTTTGGGGGAGGGGTAACAGAGACCCAGTACTTC
NA	once	TRBV14	TRBJ1-4	CASSLSSGSREKLFF	TGTGCCAGCAGTTTATCATCGGGTAGTCGTGAAAAACTGTTTTTT
NA	NA	TRBV2	TRBJ2-2	CASSAAVADTGELFF	TGTGCCAGCAGTGCTGCAGTCGCGGACACCGGGGAGCTGTTTTTT
TRBD1	NA	TRBV5-1	TRBJ2-7	CASSLASGQGRNEQYF	TGCGCCAGCAGCTTGGCCAGCGGACAGGGGCGGAACGAGCAGTACTTC
TRBD1	NA	TRBV28	TRBJ1-2	CASQGTGARYGYTF	TGTGCCAGCCAAGGGACAGGGGCGAGGTATGGCTACACCTTC
NA	once	TRBV5-1	TRBJ2-3	CASSPRGPTLDTQYF	TGCGCCAGCAGCCCCAGGGGCCCGACCCTGGATACGCAGTATTTT
TRBD1	NA	TRBV4-1	TRBJ2-2	CASSQPGQGSTGELFF	TGCGCCAGCAGCCAACCCGGACAGGGAAGCACCGGGGAGCTGTTTTTT
TRBD2	once	TRBV3-1/TRBV3-2	TRBJ2-2	CASSQVVGGDTGELFF	TGTGCCAGCAGCCAAGTCGTGGGGGGGGACACCGGGGAGCTGTTTTTT
TRBD1	NA	TRBV5-1	TRBJ1-4	CASSLAGTGDEKLFF	TGCGCCAGCAGCTTGGCCGGGACAGGGGATGAAAAACTGTTTTTT
NA	few	TRBV6-2/TRBV6-3	TRBJ1-1	CASSGTGEAYTEAFF	TGTGCCAGCAGTGGGACCGGGGAGGCGTACACTGAAGCTTTCTTT
TRBD1	NA	TRBV27	TRBJ1-5	CASSPGQGWQPQHF	TGTGCCAGCAGTCCCGGACAGGGGTGGCAGCCCCAGCATTTT
TRBD2	NA	TRBV7-9	TRBJ2-2	CASSATSGRMNTGELFF	TGTGCCAGCAGCGCGACTAGCGGGAGGATGAACACCGGGGAGCTGTTTTTT
NA	NA	TRBV15	TRBJ1-1	CATSRDVDKSEAFF	TGTGCCACCAGCAGAGATGTGGACAAGTCTGAAGCTTTCTTT
NA	NA	TRBV7-9	TRBJ2-4	CASSGLRGNIQYF	TGTGCCAGCAGCGGACTGCGGGGAAACATTCAGTACTTC
NA	NA	TRBV5-1	TRBJ2-7	CASSLGPLPEQYF	TGCGCCAGCAGCTTGGGACCCCTTCCCGAGCAGTACTTC
NA	NA	TRBV7-9	TRBJ2-1	CASSRGDAEQFF	TGTGCCAGCAGCAGAGGGGACGCTGAGCAGTTCTTC
TRBD1	NA	TRBV27	TRBJ1-4	CASSLRDSREKLFF	TGTGCCAGCAGTTTAAGGGACAGTAGAGAAAAACTGTTTTTT
NA	NA	TRBV6-2/TRBV6-3	TRBJ2-2	CASSSRGTGELFF	TGTGCCAGCAGTTCCAGGGGCACCGGGGAGCTGTTTTTT
NA	NA	TRBV11-2	TRBJ1-2	CASSLVTTALDGYTF	TGTGCCAGCAGCTTAGTAACCACAGCTCTTGATGGCTACACCTTC
TRBD1	NA	TRBV28	TRBJ1-2	CATVDRDGYTF	TGTGCCACCGTCGACAGGGACGGCTACACCTTC
NA	few	TRBV7-2	TRBJ1-4	CASSLVMGKLFF	TGTGCCAGCAGCTTAGTTATGGGGAAACTGTTTTTT
TRBD2	once	TRBV9	TRBJ2-1	CASRGGLVRNEQFF	TGTGCCAGCAGGGGGGGACTAGTACGGAATGAGCAGTTCTTC
NA	NA	TRBV5-1	TRBJ1-1	CASSRLLGTEAFF	TGCGCCAGCAGCAGGCTCTTGGGGACTGAAGCTTTCTTT
NA	NA	TRBV7-2	TRBJ2-7	CASSLRGGPDYEQYF	TGTGCCAGCAGCCTCAGAGGAGGGCCGGACTACGAGCAGTACTTC
NA	NA	TRBV27	TRBJ2-5	CASSQGTPGTGQETQYF	TGTGCCAGCAGTCAAGGGACGCCGGGGACGGGGCAAGAGACCCAGTACTTC
NA	NA	TRBV28	TRBJ1-3	CASNVGGNTIYF	TGTGCCAGCAATGTTGGAGGAAACACCATATATTTT
NA	NA	TRBV18	TRBJ1-2	CASSPPSPDSYGYTF	TGTGCCAGCTCACCACCATCCCCGGACAGTTATGGCTACACCTTC
TRBD1	NA	TRBV18	TRBJ2-1	CASSPGTGNYNEQFF	TGTGCCAGCTCACCCGGGACAGGGAACTACAATGAGCAGTTCTTC
TRBD1	NA	TRBV27	TRBJ1-2	CASRSGGANYGYTF	TGTGCCAGCAGGTCAGGGGGAGCTAACTATGGCTACACCTTC
NA	NA	TRBV6-2/TRBV6-3	TRBJ1-1	CASSYGPRRRDLGAFF	TGTGCCAGCAGTTACGGACCCCGGCGACGGGACCTTGGAGCTTTCTTT
NA	NA	TRBV7-2	TRBJ1-2	CASSPAWEAKGYTF	TGTGCCAGCAGTCCGGCGTGGGAGGCAAAAGGCTACACCTTC
NA	NA	TRBV6-1	TRBJ2-7	CASSYGADRYEQYF	TGTGCCAGCAGCTACGGGGCAGATCGGTACGAGCAGTACTTC
NA	few	TRBV9	TRBJ1-5	CASSGVGNNQPQHF	TGTGCCAGCAGTGGAGTAGGCAACAATCAGCCCCAGCATTTT
NA	NA	TRBV28	TRBJ1-4	CASSFFGATDNEKLFF	TGTGCCAGCAGTTTTTTTGGCGCGACAGATAATGAAAAACTGTTTTTT